A selection of T cell receptor beta chains follows, all from one sample in a study of T cell changes during pregnancy in multiple sclerosis. Clones were sequenced by immunoSEQ multiplex PCR, and TCRdb holds only the in-frame ones, with some missing. The sample includes 20,000 to 25,000 clones, approximately 86% seen only once; the top ten take approximately 13%. The material was CD8+ T cells from peripheral blood mononuclear cells, obtained in the first trimester of pregnancy. The origin of the receptors is a female donor in good health, enrolled as a control in a pregnancy study. Both conserved end residues are part of each CDR3. Each record gives: J gene, clone size, V gene, D gene, CDR3 protein, CDR3 DNA. The D gene is left open where the match is weak. A row's size may be missing; if present it is once, few, many or a size class.

J gene: TRBJ1-1; clone size: -; V gene: TRBV27; D gene: TRBD1; CDR3 protein: CATNPGQGNTEAFF; CDR3 DNA: TGTGCCACCAACCCGGGACAGGGTAACACTGAAGCTTTCTTT
J gene: TRBJ2-1; clone size: -; V gene: TRBV7-9; D gene: TRBD1; CDR3 protein: CASSPQPGQGAYNEQFF; CDR3 DNA: TGTGCCAGCAGCCCTCAACCGGGACAGGGCGCCTACAATGAGCAGTTCTTC
J gene: TRBJ2-5; clone size: -; V gene: TRBV7-9; D gene: -; CDR3 protein: CASSPPRGYRETQYF; CDR3 DNA: TGTGCCAGCAGCCCCCCCCGGGGATATAGAGAGACCCAGTACTTC
J gene: TRBJ2-7; clone size: -; V gene: TRBV5-1; D gene: TRBD2; CDR3 protein: CASSPYSGGLSYEQYF; CDR3 DNA: TGCGCCAGCAGCCCGTATAGCGGGGGCCTCTCCTACGAGCAGTACTTC
J gene: TRBJ1-1; clone size: -; V gene: TRBV4-3; D gene: -; CDR3 protein: CASSQGRVPMNTEAFF; CDR3 DNA: TGCGCCAGCAGCCAAGGTCGAGTCCCTATGAACACTGAAGCTTTCTTT
J gene: TRBJ2-1; clone size: few; V gene: TRBV19; D gene: -; CDR3 protein: CAPHPEGSSYNEQFF; CDR3 DNA: TGTGCTCCTCACCCCGAAGGGAGCTCCTACAATGAGCAGTTCTTC
J gene: TRBJ2-7; clone size: -; V gene: TRBV27; D gene: -; CDR3 protein: CASTTPGISEQYF; CDR3 DNA: TGTGCCAGCACCACCCCGGGAATTAGCGAGCAGTACTTC
J gene: TRBJ2-3; clone size: -; V gene: TRBV28; D gene: TRBD2; CDR3 protein: CASSLAGAGAAGGPKDTQYF; CDR3 DNA: TGTGCCAGCAGTTTAGCGGGGGCAGGGGCAGCGGGAGGGCCAAAAGATACGCAGTATTTT
J gene: TRBJ2-7; clone size: -; V gene: TRBV5-1; D gene: TRBD1; CDR3 protein: CASPTRAGTGHHEQYF; CDR3 DNA: TGCGCCAGCCCTACCAGGGCCGGGACAGGACACCACGAGCAGTACTTC
J gene: TRBJ2-7; clone size: -; V gene: TRBV7-9; D gene: -; CDR3 protein: CASSTGQSYEQYF; CDR3 DNA: TGTGCCAGCAGTACCGGACAGTCCTACGAGCAGTACTTC
J gene: TRBJ2-7; clone size: -; V gene: TRBV11-1; D gene: TRBD1; CDR3 protein: CASSLWGTGGVEQYF; CDR3 DNA: TGTGCCAGCAGCTTATGGGGGACAGGGGGCGTCGAGCAGTACTTC
J gene: TRBJ1-6; clone size: -; V gene: TRBV4-2; D gene: -; CDR3 protein: CASSQEFTPYNSPLHF; CDR3 DNA: TGTGCCAGCAGCCAAGAATTCACACCTTATAATTCACCCCTCCACTTT
J gene: TRBJ2-1; clone size: -; V gene: TRBV4-3; D gene: TRBD2; CDR3 protein: CASSQGPSGRAYNEQFF; CDR3 DNA: TGCGCCAGCAGCCAAGGGCCTAGCGGGAGAGCCTACAATGAGCAGTTCTTC
J gene: TRBJ2-1; clone size: -; V gene: TRBV11-2; D gene: TRBD2; CDR3 protein: CASSLAGGNNEQFF; CDR3 DNA: TGTGCCAGCAGCTTGGCGGGGGGGAACAATGAGCAGTTCTTC
J gene: TRBJ2-3; clone size: -; V gene: TRBV27; D gene: TRBD2; CDR3 protein: CASSLAVAGSVSTDTQYF; CDR3 DNA: TGTGCCAGCAGTTTAGCGGTAGCGGGGTCGGTTAGCACAGATACGCAGTATTTT
J gene: TRBJ1-2; clone size: -; V gene: TRBV30; D gene: -; CDR3 protein: CAWSNPGSGYTF; CDR3 DNA: TGTGCCTGGAGTAATCCCGGTAGTGGCTACACCTTC
J gene: TRBJ1-1; clone size: -; V gene: TRBV7-9; D gene: -; CDR3 protein: CASSLLGFNTEAFF; CDR3 DNA: TGTGCCAGCAGTCTGCTCGGGTTTAACACTGAAGCTTTCTTT
J gene: TRBJ1-2; clone size: -; V gene: TRBV7-8; D gene: -; CDR3 protein: CASSVSGGARNGYTF; CDR3 DNA: TGTGCCAGCAGCGTCTCGGGGGGGGCGAGAAATGGCTACACCTTC
J gene: TRBJ2-1; clone size: -; V gene: TRBV6-4; D gene: -; CDR3 protein: CASSDSSGGYEQFF; CDR3 DNA: TGTGCCAGCAGTGACTCATCTGGAGGATATGAGCAGTTCTTC
J gene: TRBJ2-3; clone size: -; V gene: TRBV15; D gene: -; CDR3 protein: CATSRGVGGPTDTQYF; CDR3 DNA: TGTGCCACCAGCAGAGGGGTGGGGGGGCCCACAGATACGCAGTATTTT
J gene: TRBJ1-5; clone size: -; V gene: TRBV7-9; D gene: -; CDR3 protein: CASSPTGNNQPQHF; CDR3 DNA: TGTGCCAGCAGCCCTACAGGGAACAATCAGCCCCAGCATTTT
J gene: TRBJ2-5; clone size: -; V gene: TRBV29-1; D gene: TRBD2; CDR3 protein: CSVDGTSGRWGRQETQYF; CDR3 DNA: TGCAGCGTTGATGGGACTAGCGGGAGGTGGGGGAGACAAGAGACCCAGTACTTC
J gene: TRBJ2-2; clone size: -; V gene: TRBV5-1; D gene: TRBD2; CDR3 protein: CASSLDVSGRAGSAGELFF; CDR3 DNA: TGCGCCAGCAGCTTGGACGTTAGCGGGAGGGCCGGATCTGCCGGGGAGCTGTTTTTT